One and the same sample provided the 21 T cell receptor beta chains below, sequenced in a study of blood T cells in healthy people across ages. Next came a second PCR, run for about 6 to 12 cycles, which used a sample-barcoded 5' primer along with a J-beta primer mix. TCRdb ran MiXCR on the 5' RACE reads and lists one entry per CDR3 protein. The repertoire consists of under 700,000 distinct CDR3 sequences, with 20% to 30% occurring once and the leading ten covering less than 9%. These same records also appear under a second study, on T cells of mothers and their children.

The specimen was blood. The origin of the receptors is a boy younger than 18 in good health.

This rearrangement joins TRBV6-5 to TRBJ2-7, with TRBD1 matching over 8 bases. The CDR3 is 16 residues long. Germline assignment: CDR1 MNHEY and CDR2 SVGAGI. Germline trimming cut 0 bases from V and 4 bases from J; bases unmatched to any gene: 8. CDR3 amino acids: CASSYSFGQGLYEQYF. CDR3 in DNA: TGTGCCAGCAGTTACTCCTTCGGACAGGGACTTTACGAGCAGTACTTC.

This CDR3 reads CATSDRDRGGYNEQFF. DNA of the CDR3: TGTGCCACCAGTGACCGGGACAGGGGTGGGTACAATGAGCAGTTCTTC. The rearrangement joins TRBV24-1 to TRBJ2-1; 10 bases match TRBD1. With 4 bases clipped from V and 4 bases from J, the junction kept 6 bases outside the gene matches. Germline V gene lookup returns CDR1 KGHDR and CDR2 SFDVKD. The CDR3 has 16 residues.

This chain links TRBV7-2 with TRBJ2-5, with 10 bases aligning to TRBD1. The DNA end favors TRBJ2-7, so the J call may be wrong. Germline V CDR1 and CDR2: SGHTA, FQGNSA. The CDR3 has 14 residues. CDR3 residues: CASSLIGTGDEQYF. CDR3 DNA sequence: TGTGCCAGCAGCTTAATAGGGACAGGGGACGAGCAGTACTTC.

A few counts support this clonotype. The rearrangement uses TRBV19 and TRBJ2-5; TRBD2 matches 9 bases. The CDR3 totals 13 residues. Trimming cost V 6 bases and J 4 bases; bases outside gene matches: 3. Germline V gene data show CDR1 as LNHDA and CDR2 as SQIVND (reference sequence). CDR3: CASRLAGRETQYF. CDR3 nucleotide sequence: TGTGCCAGTAGACTAGCGGGTAGAGAGACCCAGTACTTC.

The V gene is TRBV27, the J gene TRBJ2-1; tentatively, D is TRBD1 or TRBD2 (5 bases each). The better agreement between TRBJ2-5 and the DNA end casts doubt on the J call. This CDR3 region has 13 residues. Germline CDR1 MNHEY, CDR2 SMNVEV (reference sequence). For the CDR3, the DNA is TGTGCCAGCAGAAGCTATAGGGACGAGACCCAGTACTTC. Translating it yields CASRSYRDETQYF.

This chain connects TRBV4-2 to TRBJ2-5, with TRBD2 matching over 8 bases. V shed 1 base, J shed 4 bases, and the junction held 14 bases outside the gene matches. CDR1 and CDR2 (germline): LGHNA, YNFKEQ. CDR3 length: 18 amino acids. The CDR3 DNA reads TGTGCCAGCAGCCAAGGATCTATGGTAGCGGGGTTCGGAGAGACCCAGTACTTC. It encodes CASSQGSMVAGFGETQYF.

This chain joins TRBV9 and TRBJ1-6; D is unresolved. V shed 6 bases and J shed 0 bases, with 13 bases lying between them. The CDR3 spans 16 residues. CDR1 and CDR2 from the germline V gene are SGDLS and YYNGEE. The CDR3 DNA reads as TGTGCCAGCACCCCGCGGGCGAGCTCCTATAATTCACCCCTCCACTTT. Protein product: CASTPRASSYNSPLHF.

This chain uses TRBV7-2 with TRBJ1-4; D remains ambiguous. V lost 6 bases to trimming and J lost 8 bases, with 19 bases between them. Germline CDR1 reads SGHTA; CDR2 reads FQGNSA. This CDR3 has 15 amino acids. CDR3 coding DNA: TGTGCCAGCAGTCAGAACTACGGGCCTAGGGAAAAACTGTTTTTT. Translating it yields CASSQNYGPREKLFF. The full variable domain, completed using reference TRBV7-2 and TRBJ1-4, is GAGVSQSPSNKVTEKGKDVELRCDPISGHTALYWYRQSLGQGLEFLIYFQGNSAPDKSGLPSDRFSAERTGGSVSTLTIQRTQQEDSAVYLCASSQNYGPREKLFFGSGTQLSVL.

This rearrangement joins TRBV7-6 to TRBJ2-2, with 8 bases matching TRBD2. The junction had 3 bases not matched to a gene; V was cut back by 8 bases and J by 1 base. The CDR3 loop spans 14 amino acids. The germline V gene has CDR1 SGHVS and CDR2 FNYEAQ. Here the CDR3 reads CASGLAGNTGELFF. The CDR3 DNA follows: TGTGCCAGCGGCCTAGCGGGGAACACCGGGGAGCTGTTTTTT.

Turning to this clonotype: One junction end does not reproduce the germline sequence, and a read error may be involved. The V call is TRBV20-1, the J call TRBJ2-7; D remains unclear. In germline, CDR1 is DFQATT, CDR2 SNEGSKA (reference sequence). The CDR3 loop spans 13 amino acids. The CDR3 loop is CSAPEPTSYAQYF. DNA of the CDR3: TGCAGTGCCCCGGAGCCCACATCCTACGCGCAGTACTTC.

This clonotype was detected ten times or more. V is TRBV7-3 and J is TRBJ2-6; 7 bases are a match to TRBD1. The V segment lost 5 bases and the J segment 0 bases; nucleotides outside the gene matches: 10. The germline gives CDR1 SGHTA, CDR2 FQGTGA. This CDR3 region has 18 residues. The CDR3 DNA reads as TGTGCCAGCAGCCCAACCGGGACAGTGAACTCTGGGGCCAACGTCCTGACTTTC. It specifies CASSPTGTVNSGANVLTF.

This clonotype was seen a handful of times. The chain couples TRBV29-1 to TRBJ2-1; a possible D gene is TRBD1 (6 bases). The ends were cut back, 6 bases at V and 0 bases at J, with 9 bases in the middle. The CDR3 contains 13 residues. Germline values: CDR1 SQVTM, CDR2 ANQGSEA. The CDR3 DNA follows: TGCAGCGTCGAGGACAGCTCCTACAATGAGCAGTTCTTC. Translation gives CSVEDSSYNEQFF.

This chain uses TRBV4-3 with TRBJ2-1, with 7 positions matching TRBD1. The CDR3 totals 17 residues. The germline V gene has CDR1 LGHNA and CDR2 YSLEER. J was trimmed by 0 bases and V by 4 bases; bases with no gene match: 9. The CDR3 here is CASSPFRGMGSYNEQFF. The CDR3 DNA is TGCGCCAGCAGCCCCTTCAGGGGGATGGGCTCCTACAATGAGCAGTTCTTC.

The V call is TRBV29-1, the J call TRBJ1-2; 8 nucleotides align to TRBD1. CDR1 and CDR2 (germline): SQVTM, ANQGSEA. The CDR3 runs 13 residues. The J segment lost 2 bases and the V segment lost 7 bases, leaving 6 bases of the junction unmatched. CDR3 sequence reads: CSGTQGENYGYTF. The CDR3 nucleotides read TGCAGCGGAACACAGGGGGAGAACTATGGCTACACCTTC.

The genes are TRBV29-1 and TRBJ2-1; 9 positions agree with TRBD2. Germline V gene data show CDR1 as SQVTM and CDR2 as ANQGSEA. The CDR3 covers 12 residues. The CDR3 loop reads CTGGLREGEQFF. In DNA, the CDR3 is TGCACCGGGGGCCTGCGGGAGGGTGAGCAGTTCTTC.

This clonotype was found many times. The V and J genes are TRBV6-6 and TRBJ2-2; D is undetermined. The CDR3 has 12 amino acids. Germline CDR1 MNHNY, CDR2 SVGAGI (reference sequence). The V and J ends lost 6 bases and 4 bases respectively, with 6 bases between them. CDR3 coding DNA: TGTGCCAGCAGGTTCACCACCGGGGAGCTGTTTTTT. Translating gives CASRFTTGELFF.

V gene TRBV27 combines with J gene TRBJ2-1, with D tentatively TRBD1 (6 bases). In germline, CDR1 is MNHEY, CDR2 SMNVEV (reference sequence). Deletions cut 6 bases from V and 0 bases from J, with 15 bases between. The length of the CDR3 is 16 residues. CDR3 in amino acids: CASRTGTQLSYNEQFF. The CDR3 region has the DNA TGTGCCAGCAGAACCGGGACACAACTCTCCTACAATGAGCAGTTCTTC.

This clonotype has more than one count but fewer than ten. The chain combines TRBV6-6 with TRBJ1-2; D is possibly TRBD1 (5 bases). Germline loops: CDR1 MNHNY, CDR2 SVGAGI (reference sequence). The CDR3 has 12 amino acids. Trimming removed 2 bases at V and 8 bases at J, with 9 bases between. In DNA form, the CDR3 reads TGTGCCAGCAGTTACGTGGGGCAAGGCTACACCTTC. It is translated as CASSYVGQGYTF.

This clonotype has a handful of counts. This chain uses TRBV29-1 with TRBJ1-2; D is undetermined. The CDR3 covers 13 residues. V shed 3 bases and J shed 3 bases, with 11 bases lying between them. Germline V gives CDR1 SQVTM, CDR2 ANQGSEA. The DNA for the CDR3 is TGCAGCGTTGATATGGGATCCTACTATGGCTACACCTTC. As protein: CSVDMGSYYGYTF.

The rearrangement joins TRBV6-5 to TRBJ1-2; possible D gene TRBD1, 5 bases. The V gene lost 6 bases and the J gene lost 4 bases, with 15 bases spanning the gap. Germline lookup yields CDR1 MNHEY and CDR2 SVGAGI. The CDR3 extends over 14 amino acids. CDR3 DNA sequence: TGTGCCAGCAGCCGCGGCAGGGCTCCCTATGGCTACACCTTC. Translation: CASSRGRAPYGYTF.

CDR3 DNA: TGCAGTGCCCTTTGGGAACCTACTTTTGTCCGGTACTTC. Translated: CSALWEPTFVRYF. V and J are TRBV20-1 and TRBJ2-5, with D uncertain. V lost 6 bases and J lost 13, with 24 bases in between. This CDR3 is 13 amino acids long. Germline CDR1 reads DFQATT; CDR2 reads SNEGSKA (reference sequence).